The present entry profiles one T cell receptor beta chain with its context. The data were taken from a study of shared clonotypes between healthy human individuals. Naive CD8 cells comprised CD45RO-negative, CCR7-positively selected cells, excluding terminally differentiated effector memory CD45RA+ cells. The V segment lost 5 bases and the J segment 4 bases; nucleotides outside the gene matches: 8. Germline V lookup: CDR1 SGHAT, CDR2 FQNNGV. This CDR3 region has 15 residues. Sequencing was performed with immunoSEQ multiplex PCR; in TCRdb, only in-frame clones are kept and a portion is missing. The sample yields about 2 million clones, about 95% seen once.

The receptor's source is a man aged 18 to 29 in good health. Sequencing input: naive CD8+ T cells sorted from blood. The V gene is TRBV11-2, the J gene TRBJ2-7; 10 positions agree with TRBD2. The chain's CDR3 is CASSPPGLAQYEQYF. Written as DNA, the CDR3 is TGTGCCAGCAGCCCTCCGGGACTAGCGCAATACGAGCAGTACTTC.